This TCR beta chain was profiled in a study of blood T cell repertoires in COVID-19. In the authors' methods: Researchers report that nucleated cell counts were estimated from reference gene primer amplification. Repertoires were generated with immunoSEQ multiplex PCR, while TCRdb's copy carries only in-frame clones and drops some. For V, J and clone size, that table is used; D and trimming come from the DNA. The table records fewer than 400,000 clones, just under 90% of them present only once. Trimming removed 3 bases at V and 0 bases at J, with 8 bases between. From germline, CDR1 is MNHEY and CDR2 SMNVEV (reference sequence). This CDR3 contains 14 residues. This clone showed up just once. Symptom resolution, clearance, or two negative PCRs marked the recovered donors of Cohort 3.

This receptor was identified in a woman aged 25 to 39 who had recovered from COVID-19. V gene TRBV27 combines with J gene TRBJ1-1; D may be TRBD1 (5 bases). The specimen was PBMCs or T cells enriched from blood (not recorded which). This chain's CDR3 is CASSFGAMNTEAFF. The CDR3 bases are TGTGCCAGCAGTTTTGGGGCGATGAACACTGAAGCTTTCTTT.